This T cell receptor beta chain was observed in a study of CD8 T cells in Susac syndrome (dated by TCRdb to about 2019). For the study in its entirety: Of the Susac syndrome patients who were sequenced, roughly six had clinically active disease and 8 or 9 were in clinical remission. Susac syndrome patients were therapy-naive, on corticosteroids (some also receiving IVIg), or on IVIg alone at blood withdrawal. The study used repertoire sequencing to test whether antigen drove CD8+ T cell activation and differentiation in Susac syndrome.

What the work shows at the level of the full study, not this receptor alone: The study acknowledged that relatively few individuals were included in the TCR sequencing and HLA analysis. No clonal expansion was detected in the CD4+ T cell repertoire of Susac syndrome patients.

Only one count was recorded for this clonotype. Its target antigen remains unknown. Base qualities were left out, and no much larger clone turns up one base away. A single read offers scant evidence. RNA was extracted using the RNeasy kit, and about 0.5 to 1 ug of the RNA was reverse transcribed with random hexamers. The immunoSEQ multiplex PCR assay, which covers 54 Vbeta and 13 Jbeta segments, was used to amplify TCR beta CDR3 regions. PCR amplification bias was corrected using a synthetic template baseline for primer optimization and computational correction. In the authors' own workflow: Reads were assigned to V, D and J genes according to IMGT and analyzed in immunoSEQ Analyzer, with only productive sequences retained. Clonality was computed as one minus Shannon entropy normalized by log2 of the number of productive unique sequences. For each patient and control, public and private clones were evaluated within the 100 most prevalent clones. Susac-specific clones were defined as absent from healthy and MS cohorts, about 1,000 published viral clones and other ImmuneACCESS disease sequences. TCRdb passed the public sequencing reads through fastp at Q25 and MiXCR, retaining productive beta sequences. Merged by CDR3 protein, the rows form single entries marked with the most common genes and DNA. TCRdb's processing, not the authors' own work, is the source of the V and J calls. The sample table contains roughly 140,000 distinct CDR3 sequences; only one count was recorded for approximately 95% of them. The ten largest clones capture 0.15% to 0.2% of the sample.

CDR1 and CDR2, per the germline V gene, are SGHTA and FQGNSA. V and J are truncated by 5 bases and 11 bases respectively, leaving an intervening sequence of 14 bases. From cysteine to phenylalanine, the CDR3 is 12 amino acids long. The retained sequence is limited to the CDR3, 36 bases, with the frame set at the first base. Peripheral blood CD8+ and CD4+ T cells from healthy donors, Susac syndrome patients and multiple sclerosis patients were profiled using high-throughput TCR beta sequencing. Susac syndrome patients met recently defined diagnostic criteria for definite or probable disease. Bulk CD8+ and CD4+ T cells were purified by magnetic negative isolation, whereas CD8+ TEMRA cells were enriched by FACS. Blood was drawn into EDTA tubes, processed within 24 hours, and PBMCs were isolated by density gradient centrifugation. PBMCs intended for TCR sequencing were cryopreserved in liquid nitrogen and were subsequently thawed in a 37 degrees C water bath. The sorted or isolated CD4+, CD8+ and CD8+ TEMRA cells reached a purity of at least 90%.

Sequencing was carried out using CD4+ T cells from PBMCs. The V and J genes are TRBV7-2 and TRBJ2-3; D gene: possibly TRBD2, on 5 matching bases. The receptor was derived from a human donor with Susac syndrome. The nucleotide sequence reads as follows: TGTGCCAGCAGCCTCCGGCCGGAGGAGCAGTATTTT. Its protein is CASSLRPEEQYF.